This T cell receptor beta chain was sequenced during a study of cytomegalovirus exposure and HLA in healthy donors. This clone was observed once. Amplification used 60 Vbeta primers and 13 Jbeta primers. Generated by immunoSEQ multiplex PCR, the TCRdb table keeps only in-frame clones and is missing some. The data contain around 74,000 clones, roughly 74% of them seen just once; the ten biggest clones take up under 4%. Germline trimming cut 0 bases from V and 0 bases from J; bases unmatched to any gene: 1. This CDR3 has 16 residues. Germline CDR1 LGHNA, CDR2 YNFKEQ. The sequenced sample consisted of PBMCs. This TCR derives from a man aged 40-49 years in good health and CMV-seronegative. The chain has TRBV4-2 and TRBJ1-2, with 10 positions matching TRBD1. As DNA, the CDR3 is TGTGCCAGCAGCCAAGAAGGACAGGGGGCTAACTATGGCTACACCTTC. Its protein product is CASSQEGQGANYGYTF.